These T cell receptor beta chains were read from a single sample in a study of T cells in Graves' hyperthyroidism and ophthalmopathy. Each CDR3 protein is one row after TCRdb ran MiXCR on the multiplex PCR reads. The sample lists about 660,000 distinct CDR3 sequences, less than 45% occurring once. The sequencing input was peripheral blood or thyroid tissue (not recorded which). The source of these receptors is an adult man with Graves' disease, either hyperthyroidism or ophthalmopathy (not recorded which). Each CDR3 is given with its conserved first and last residue. The D gene is left open where the match is weak. Clone size appears in some rows only: once, few, many, or a class for an expanded clone.

cdr3_length: 15; clone_size: many; v_call: TRBV10-3; d_call: NA; j_call: TRBJ1-5; cdr3_aa: CAISESSPGTQPQHF; cdr3_nt: TGTGCCATCAGTGAGTCGAGCCCAGGGACTCAGCCCCAGCATTTT
cdr3_length: 14; clone_size: NA; v_call: TRBV9; d_call: NA; j_call: TRBJ2-2; cdr3_aa: CASSPDDSTGELFF; cdr3_nt: TGTGCCAGCAGCCCCGATGACAGTACCGGGGAGCTGTTTTTT
cdr3_length: 14; clone_size: few; v_call: TRBV12-3/TRBV12-4; d_call: TRBD1; j_call: TRBJ2-5; cdr3_aa: CASSQTGGTETQYF; cdr3_nt: TGTGCCAGCAGTCAGACAGGGGGCACGGAGACCCAGTACTTC
cdr3_length: 15; clone_size: NA; v_call: TRBV7-9; d_call: TRBD2; j_call: TRBJ2-5; cdr3_aa: CASSTGTSGRQTQYF; cdr3_nt: TGTGCCAGCAGCACCGGGACTAGCGGGAGGCAGACCCAGTACTTC
cdr3_length: 15; clone_size: NA; v_call: TRBV5-1; d_call: NA; j_call: TRBJ1-5; cdr3_aa: CASSLAGALHQPQHF; cdr3_nt: TGCGCCAGCAGCTTGGCTGGGGCGCTCCATCAGCCCCAGCATTTT
cdr3_length: 11; clone_size: NA; v_call: TRBV11-3; d_call: TRBD1; j_call: TRBJ1-2; cdr3_aa: CASTPTGECTF; cdr3_nt: TGTGCCAGCACGCCGACAGGGGAGTGCACCTTC
cdr3_length: 13; clone_size: few; v_call: TRBV20-1; d_call: NA; j_call: TRBJ1-1; cdr3_aa: CSARDPRATEAFF; cdr3_nt: TGCAGTGCTAGAGATCCACGAGCTACCGAAGCTTTCTTT
cdr3_length: 14; clone_size: few; v_call: TRBV11-2; d_call: TRBD1; j_call: TRBJ1-2; cdr3_aa: CASSSLTGYYGYTF; cdr3_nt: TGTGCCAGCAGCTCCCTGACAGGGTACTATGGCTACACCTTC
cdr3_length: 16; clone_size: many; v_call: TRBV7-2; d_call: TRBD1; j_call: TRBJ1-3; cdr3_aa: CASSLAGTGGPNTIYF; cdr3_nt: TGTGCCAGCAGCTTAGCCGGGACAGGGGGCCCGAACACCATATATTTT
cdr3_length: 16; clone_size: many; v_call: TRBV7-9; d_call: TRBD1; j_call: TRBJ2-6; cdr3_aa: CASSQDRAGGANVLTF; cdr3_nt: TGTGCCAGCAGCCAGGACAGGGCAGGTGGGGCCAACGTCCTGACTTTC
cdr3_length: 15; clone_size: NA; v_call: TRBV29-1; d_call: NA; j_call: TRBJ2-5; cdr3_aa: CSVVGAGQPAETQYF; cdr3_nt: TGCAGCGTTGTGGGGGCGGGGCAGCCGGCAGAGACCCAGTACTTC
cdr3_length: 13; clone_size: NA; v_call: TRBV6-1; d_call: TRBD1; j_call: TRBJ1-2; cdr3_aa: CASSRDRGNGYTF; cdr3_nt: TGTGCCAGCAGCCGGGACAGAGGAAATGGCTACACCTTC
cdr3_length: 15; clone_size: NA; v_call: TRBV12-3/TRBV12-4; d_call: NA; j_call: TRBJ1-2; cdr3_aa: CASSFRQVSVYGYTF; cdr3_nt: TGTGCCAGCAGTTTCCGGCAGGTTTCCGTCTATGGCTACACCTTC
cdr3_length: 14; clone_size: few; v_call: TRBV7-2; d_call: NA; j_call: TRBJ2-7; cdr3_aa: CASSSGRETTKQYF; cdr3_nt: TGTGCCAGCAGCTCCGGCCGGGAAACTACGAAGCAGTACTTC
cdr3_length: 17; clone_size: many; v_call: TRBV24-1; d_call: NA; j_call: TRBJ2-6; cdr3_aa: CATSDLQDSSGANVLTF; cdr3_nt: TGTGCCACCAGTGATTTGCAGGACAGCTCTGGGGCCAACGTCCTGACTTTC
cdr3_length: 16; clone_size: NA; v_call: TRBV25-1; d_call: TRBD1; j_call: TRBJ1-6; cdr3_aa: CASSRATGRDNSPLHF; cdr3_nt: TGTGCCAGCAGTCGTGCGACAGGGAGAGATAATTCACCCCTCCACTTT
cdr3_length: 15; clone_size: NA; v_call: TRBV6-9; d_call: TRBD1; j_call: TRBJ1-2; cdr3_aa: CASSPSLTDRAGYTF; cdr3_nt: TGTGCCAGCAGCCCCTCTCTGACGGACAGGGCGGGCTACACCTTC
cdr3_length: 14; clone_size: few; v_call: TRBV7-2; d_call: NA; j_call: TRBJ1-1; cdr3_aa: CASSPPPDSTEAFF; cdr3_nt: TGTGCCAGCAGCCCGCCCCCCGACAGCACTGAAGCTTTCTTT
cdr3_length: 14; clone_size: once; v_call: TRBV15; d_call: TRBD1; j_call: TRBJ2-7; cdr3_aa: CATSIAGTGSEQYF; cdr3_nt: TGTGCCACCAGCATCGCTGGGACAGGGTCTGAGCAGTACTTC
cdr3_length: 15; clone_size: many; v_call: TRBV2; d_call: NA; j_call: TRBJ2-6; cdr3_aa: CASSWTSVGANVLTF; cdr3_nt: TGTGCCAGCAGTTGGACATCCGTCGGGGCCAACGTCCTGACTTTC
cdr3_length: 14; clone_size: NA; v_call: TRBV24-1; d_call: NA; j_call: TRBJ1-2; cdr3_aa: CATAGGRELYGYTF; cdr3_nt: TGTGCCACCGCCGGGGGACGGGAACTCTATGGCTACACCTTC
cdr3_length: 14; clone_size: NA; v_call: TRBV7-9; d_call: NA; j_call: TRBJ1-5; cdr3_aa: CASSYGWGNQPQHF; cdr3_nt: TGTGCCAGCAGCTACGGATGGGGCAATCAGCCCCAGCATTTT
cdr3_length: 16; clone_size: NA; v_call: TRBV7-2; d_call: TRBD1; j_call: TRBJ1-6; cdr3_aa: CASSLAGTGDHSPLHF; cdr3_nt: TGTGCCAGCAGTTTAGCCGGGACAGGGGACCATTCACCCCTCCACTTT
cdr3_length: 15; clone_size: NA; v_call: TRBV15; d_call: TRBD1; j_call: TRBJ1-6; cdr3_aa: CATSSGDRVDSPLHF; cdr3_nt: TGTGCCACCAGCAGTGGGGACAGGGTAGACTCACCCCTCCACTTT
cdr3_length: 20; clone_size: NA; v_call: TRBV24-1; d_call: TRBD2; j_call: TRBJ2-2; cdr3_aa: CATSALDVTIAGGPAGELFF; cdr3_nt: TGTGCCACCAGTGCTTTGGACGTGACTATTGCGGGAGGTCCGGCCGGGGAGCTGTTTTTT
cdr3_length: 12; clone_size: NA; v_call: TRBV20-1; d_call: NA; j_call: TRBJ2-7; cdr3_aa: CSARDGRYEQYF; cdr3_nt: TGCAGTGCTAGAGATGGGCGCTACGAGCAGTACTTC
cdr3_length: 13; clone_size: many; v_call: TRBV29-1; d_call: NA; j_call: TRBJ1-1; cdr3_aa: CSVEDWGNTEAFF; cdr3_nt: TGCAGCGTTGAAGATTGGGGGAACACTGAAGCTTTCTTT
cdr3_length: 14; clone_size: many; v_call: TRBV12-3/TRBV12-4; d_call: NA; j_call: TRBJ1-6; cdr3_aa: CASSADRWNSPLHF; cdr3_nt: TGTGCCAGCAGTGCGGACAGATGGAATTCACCCCTCCACTTT
cdr3_length: 16; clone_size: NA; v_call: TRBV12-3/TRBV12-4; d_call: NA; j_call: TRBJ2-6; cdr3_aa: CASRRDSHSGANVLTF; cdr3_nt: TGTGCCAGCAGGCGAGACAGTCACTCCGGGGCCAACGTCCTGACTTTC
cdr3_length: 10; clone_size: NA; v_call: TRBV2; d_call: NA; j_call: TRBJ1-2; cdr3_aa: CASKPYGYTF; cdr3_nt: TGTGCCAGCAAGCCCTATGGCTACACCTTC
cdr3_length: 12; clone_size: few; v_call: TRBV20-1; d_call: NA; j_call: TRBJ1-2; cdr3_aa: CSATTENYGYTF; cdr3_nt: TGCAGTGCTACCACAGAGAACTATGGCTACACCTTC
cdr3_length: 15; clone_size: NA; v_call: TRBV5-1; d_call: NA; j_call: TRBJ2-1; cdr3_aa: CASSLGASSYNEQFF; cdr3_nt: TGCGCCAGCAGCTTGGGGGCTAGCTCCTACAATGAGCAGTTCTTC
cdr3_length: 14; clone_size: few; v_call: TRBV7-9; d_call: TRBD2; j_call: TRBJ2-7; cdr3_aa: CASSLPGLAGEQYF; cdr3_nt: TGTGCCAGCAGTTTACCGGGACTAGCGGGGGAGCAGTACTTC
cdr3_length: 14; clone_size: many; v_call: TRBV7-9; d_call: TRBD1; j_call: TRBJ1-2; cdr3_aa: CASSRGTGGPGYTF; cdr3_nt: TGTGCCAGCAGCAGAGGGACAGGGGGCCCTGGCTACACCTTC
cdr3_length: 16; clone_size: many; v_call: TRBV29-1; d_call: NA; j_call: TRBJ1-4; cdr3_aa: CSVEFGGRPTNEKLFF; cdr3_nt: TGCAGCGTTGAATTCGGGGGGCGACCAACTAATGAAAAACTGTTTTTT
cdr3_length: 16; clone_size: few; v_call: TRBV20-1; d_call: TRBD1; j_call: TRBJ1-1; cdr3_aa: CSARGQGFLMNTEAFF; cdr3_nt: TGCAGTGCTAGAGGACAGGGTTTTTTGATGAACACTGAAGCTTTCTTT
cdr3_length: 15; clone_size: few; v_call: TRBV7-2; d_call: NA; j_call: TRBJ1-1; cdr3_aa: CASSPVWVRNTEAFF; cdr3_nt: TGTGCCAGCAGCCCCGTGTGGGTCCGGAACACTGAAGCTTTCTTT
cdr3_length: 14; clone_size: NA; v_call: TRBV7-3; d_call: NA; j_call: TRBJ2-7; cdr3_aa: CASSLTGDYYEQYF; cdr3_nt: TGTGCCAGCAGCCTCACCGGAGATTACTACGAGCAGTACTTC
cdr3_length: 12; clone_size: few; v_call: TRBV25-1; d_call: NA; j_call: TRBJ1-4; cdr3_aa: CASKRGGEKLFF; cdr3_nt: TGTGCCAGCAAACGGGGGGGCGAAAAACTGTTTTTT
cdr3_length: 13; clone_size: many; v_call: TRBV6-5; d_call: NA; j_call: TRBJ1-4; cdr3_aa: CASSSWRSEKLFF; cdr3_nt: TGTGCCAGCAGTTCATGGCGTAGTGAAAAACTGTTTTTT
cdr3_length: 14; clone_size: many; v_call: TRBV7-9; d_call: NA; j_call: TRBJ1-2; cdr3_aa: CASSQSDRSYGYTF; cdr3_nt: TGTGCCAGCAGCCAGAGTGACAGGAGCTATGGCTACACCTTC
cdr3_length: 14; clone_size: many; v_call: TRBV5-6; d_call: TRBD1; j_call: TRBJ2-7; cdr3_aa: CASSSLQGAYEQYF; cdr3_nt: TGTGCCAGCAGCTCACTTCAGGGGGCCTACGAGCAGTACTTC
cdr3_length: 11; clone_size: few; v_call: TRBV24-1; d_call: NA; j_call: TRBJ2-1; cdr3_aa: CATAGFNEQFF; cdr3_nt: TGTGCCACCGCAGGGTTCAATGAGCAGTTCTTC
cdr3_length: 12; clone_size: NA; v_call: TRBV11-1; d_call: NA; j_call: TRBJ1-2; cdr3_aa: CAWSRGPWDYTF; cdr3_nt: TGTGCCTGGAGCCGGGGGCCTTGGGACTACACCTTC
cdr3_length: 14; clone_size: few; v_call: TRBV7-8; d_call: TRBD1; j_call: TRBJ2-2; cdr3_aa: CASTGTGGFGELFF; cdr3_nt: TGTGCCAGCACCGGGACAGGGGGTTTCGGGGAGCTGTTTTTT
cdr3_length: 16; clone_size: many; v_call: TRBV6-6; d_call: TRBD1; j_call: TRBJ2-7; cdr3_aa: CASQQAAGTGRYEQYF; cdr3_nt: TGTGCCAGCCAGCAAGCAGCTGGGACAGGGCGTTACGAGCAGTACTTC
cdr3_length: 14; clone_size: many; v_call: TRBV29-1; d_call: NA; j_call: TRBJ2-7; cdr3_aa: CSVGGLDISYEQYF; cdr3_nt: TGCAGCGTTGGAGGGCTCGATATATCCTACGAGCAGTACTTC
cdr3_length: 14; clone_size: NA; v_call: TRBV5-1; d_call: NA; j_call: TRBJ1-2; cdr3_aa: CASSPDQGWEGYTF; cdr3_nt: TGCGCCAGCAGTCCCGACCAGGGCTGGGAGGGCTACACCTTC
cdr3_length: 13; clone_size: many; v_call: TRBV15; d_call: TRBD1; j_call: TRBJ2-7; cdr3_aa: CATSRQGAREQYF; cdr3_nt: TGTGCCACCAGCAGGCAGGGGGCTAGGGAGCAGTACTTC
cdr3_length: 13; clone_size: NA; v_call: TRBV29-1; d_call: TRBD1; j_call: TRBJ1-6; cdr3_aa: CSRDQGAISPLHF; cdr3_nt: TGCAGCAGAGATCAGGGGGCTATAAGTCCCCTCCACTTT
cdr3_length: 10; clone_size: once; v_call: TRBV10-3; d_call: NA; j_call: TRBJ2-5; cdr3_aa: CAINTGTQYF; cdr3_nt: TGTGCCATCAATACCGGGACCCAGTACTTC
cdr3_length: 13; clone_size: NA; v_call: TRBV12-5; d_call: NA; j_call: TRBJ1-2; cdr3_aa: CASGFGGNYGYTF; cdr3_nt: TGTGCTAGTGGTTTCGGCGGAAACTATGGCTACACCTTC
cdr3_length: 11; clone_size: many; v_call: TRBV2; d_call: NA; j_call: TRBJ2-7; cdr3_aa: CASSAAHEQYF; cdr3_nt: TGTGCCAGCAGTGCCGCTCACGAGCAGTACTTC
cdr3_length: 15; clone_size: few; v_call: TRBV20-1; d_call: TRBD1; j_call: TRBJ1-6; cdr3_aa: CSARAGDSYNSPLHF; cdr3_nt: TGCAGTGCTAGAGCGGGGGACAGCTATAATTCACCCCTCCACTTT
cdr3_length: 14; clone_size: NA; v_call: TRBV2; d_call: TRBD1; j_call: TRBJ1-4; cdr3_aa: CASGADRVIEKLFF; cdr3_nt: TGTGCCAGCGGGGCGGACAGGGTTATTGAAAAACTGTTTTTT